Detailed here is one TCR beta chain. Its antigen is not yet known. No per-base quality is available; no much larger clone lies one base away. Instrument used: Illumina HiSeq 1500. Starting from the raw public reads, TCRdb applied fastp trimming at Q25, assembled clones with MiXCR and retained in-frame beta chains. Rows with a matching CDR3 protein are joined into one entry that keeps the most common DNA and genes. The sample has approximately 260,000 distinct CDR3 sequences on record, 20% to 25% of them singletons. In total, the top ten clones hold about 20% of the sample. What the treatment or condition label conveys for this sample: in vitro stimulation with specific CMV peptide epitopes to enrich CMV-specific T cells. The data were taken from a study of T cell repertoires in cytomegalovirus infection (dated by TCRdb to the late 2010s). Some background on the complete study: Alongside well-studied HLA-B-restricted epitopes, the peptide stimulations were aimed at recently identified HLA-C-restricted CMV epitopes, whose presentation resists viral immunomodulation. Donor HLA type was relevant to the analysis, because carriage of CMV infection together with the matching HLA type was indicated by public TCR beta signatures. Overall study results and their limits: The ex vivo response was dominated by HLA-C-restricted CMV-specific TCR beta clonotypes, which also provided the single most frequent clonotype in two of eight donors. Cumulative frequency of public TCR beta family members discriminated carriers of CMV infection plus the relevant HLA type in this cohort and an independent 352-donor cohort.

Ends trimmed: V by 0 bases, J by 4 bases; bases unmatched to a gene: 10. The CDR3 holds 16 amino acids from the cysteine to the phenylalanine. Kept here is only the CDR3 DNA, which spans 48 bases and is read in frame from base 1. Based on the germline V gene, the CDR1 and CDR2 sequences are SQVTM and ANQGSEA. The clonotype originates from a human donor in good health (CMV status not recorded). Some clones in this sample may be carry-over from other donors' samples. The V and J genes are TRBV29-1 and TRBJ2-5; the central 8 bases match TRBD1. Sequencing used cultured PBMCs, obtained from culture after CMV antigen stimulation. The CDR3 loop reads CSVEEGAGGLGETQYF. The bases are TGCAGCGTTGAAGAGGGGGCAGGGGGCTTAGGAGAGACCCAGTACTTC.